This entry concerns a single T cell receptor beta chain. Its specificity is not known. The sample belongs to a study of CD8+CD57+ T cells in acquired aplastic anemia. Study at large: An average of roughly 3 ug of DNA was obtained from sorted CD4+ and CD8+ cells.

Study conclusions and caveats: Patients and controls had in common 25 to 30 CD8+ CDR3 sequences.

Profiles of TCR beta VDJ and CDR3 were generated from a genomic DNA template. MiXCR, run by TCRdb on the reads, gives a single entry per CDR3 protein. The repertoire includes about 40,000 distinct CDR3 sequences, approximately 63% of them detected once, and just under 60% sits in the top ten. Previously, flow cytometry had revealed CD8+CD57+ cell expansion in the patients chosen for sequencing. At blood sampling, none of the patients had yet received therapy. Germline-derived CDR1 and CDR2 are SNHLY and FYNNEI. This CDR3 spans 13 amino acids. V trimming: 10 bases; J trimming: 4 bases; junction bases outside the gene matches: 8.

The gene calls are TRBV2 and TRBJ1-2; the match to TRBD1 covers 8 bases. The sample was sorted CD4+, CD8+, or CD8+CD57+ T cells (not recorded which) from PBMCs. The receptor comes from a human donor with aplastic anemia. The CDR3 spells CATTAGGGYGYTF. The CDR3 DNA sequence: TGTGCCACCACAGCAGGGGGCGGCTATGGCTACACCTTC.